This T cell receptor (beta chain) appears in the sequencing data of a study of CD4 T cells in relation to SARS-CoV-2 and coronaviruses. For the study at large: ViraFEST: roughly ten-day antigen culture of PBMCs, then TCR beta CDR3 sequencing. Study-level results: Crossreactivity was assessed only for spike protein, not other viral proteins.

CD4+ T cells from unexposed donors were obtained before the COVID-19 pandemic (2011-2018). After ten to eleven days of culture, CD4+ T cells were isolated. With respect to this clone: The antigen is unknown.

Sequencing was performed with immunoSEQ multiplex PCR; in TCRdb, only in-frame clones are kept and a portion is missing. The table lists tens of thousands of clones, more than 70% of them singletons. The ends lost 1 base at V and 0 bases at J; junction bases unmatched: 4. From germline, CDR1 is MGHRA and CDR2 YSYEKL. The CDR3 runs to 17 residues. This TCR derives from a human donor in good health. Sequences were obtained from CD4+ T cells from PBMCs, cultured in vitro. This chain uses TRBV4-1 with TRBJ2-1; 9 bases align to TRBD2. CDR3: CASSQGLAVSSYNEQFF. The DNA of the CDR3 is TGCGCCAGCAGCCAAGGACTAGCGGTAAGCTCCTACAATGAGCAGTTCTTC.